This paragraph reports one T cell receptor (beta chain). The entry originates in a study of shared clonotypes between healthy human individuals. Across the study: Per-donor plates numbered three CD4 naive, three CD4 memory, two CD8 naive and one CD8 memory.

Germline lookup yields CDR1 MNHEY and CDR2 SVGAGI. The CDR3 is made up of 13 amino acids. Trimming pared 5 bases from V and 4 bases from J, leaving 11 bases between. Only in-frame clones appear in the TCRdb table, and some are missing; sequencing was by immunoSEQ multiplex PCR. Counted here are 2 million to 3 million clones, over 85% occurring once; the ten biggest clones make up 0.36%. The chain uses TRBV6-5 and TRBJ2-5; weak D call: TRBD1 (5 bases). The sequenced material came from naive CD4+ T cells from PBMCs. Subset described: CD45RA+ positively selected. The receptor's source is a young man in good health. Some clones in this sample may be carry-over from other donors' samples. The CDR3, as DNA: TGTGCCAGCAGTCGGACACTGGCAGAGACCCAGTACTTC. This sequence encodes CASSRTLAETQYF.